The T cell receptor beta chain described here comes from a study of shared clonotypes between healthy human individuals. Details on this clone: The germline gene is not matched at one end of the junction; a read error may be the cause.

Per the germline V gene, CDR1 is SSHAT and CDR2 is FNYEAQ (reference sequence). This CDR3 has 15 amino acids. TCRdb keeps only in-frame clones here, not all; method: immunoSEQ multiplex PCR. The sample shows some 1 million clones, about 75% of them seen only once. The sequenced sample was memory CD4+ T cells sorted from blood. This sample's subset: CD45RA-negative fraction. This TCR was sampled from a man between 18 and 35 years old in good health. The V and J genes are TRBV7-7 and TRBJ2-2; 7 bases match TRBD1. CDR3 nucleotides: TGTGCTAGCAGCCCTATAACAGGGGACACCGGGGAGCTGTTTTTT. As protein: CASSPITGDTGELFF.